Sequencing of this T cell receptor (beta chain) was carried out in a study of monozygotic twins with cystic fibrosis. This CDR3 region has 11 residues. V lost 4 bases to trimming and J lost 10 bases; unmatched junction nucleotides: 4. Germline-derived CDR1 and CDR2 are SGDLS and YYNGEE. Libraries were prepared by immunoSEQ multiplex PCR; TCRdb keeps only in-frame clonotypes and omits some of them. The table shows under 20,000 clones, with 95% to 98% occurring only once. The origin of this receptor is a woman aged 25-40 years with cystic fibrosis. This sequence joins TRBV9 and TRBJ1-1, with 7 bases that match TRBD1. The sequenced material came from blood. CDR3 bases: TGTGCCAGCAGCCCACAGGGGCCAGCTTTCTTT. Its protein is CASSPQGPAFF. The whole variable domain, filled in from reference TRBV9 and TRBJ1-1, reads DSGVTQTPKHLITATGQRVTLRCSPRSGDLSVYWYQQSLDQGLQFLIQYYNGEERAKGNILERFSAQQFPDLHSELNLSSLELGDSALYFCASSPQGPAFFGQGTRLTVV.